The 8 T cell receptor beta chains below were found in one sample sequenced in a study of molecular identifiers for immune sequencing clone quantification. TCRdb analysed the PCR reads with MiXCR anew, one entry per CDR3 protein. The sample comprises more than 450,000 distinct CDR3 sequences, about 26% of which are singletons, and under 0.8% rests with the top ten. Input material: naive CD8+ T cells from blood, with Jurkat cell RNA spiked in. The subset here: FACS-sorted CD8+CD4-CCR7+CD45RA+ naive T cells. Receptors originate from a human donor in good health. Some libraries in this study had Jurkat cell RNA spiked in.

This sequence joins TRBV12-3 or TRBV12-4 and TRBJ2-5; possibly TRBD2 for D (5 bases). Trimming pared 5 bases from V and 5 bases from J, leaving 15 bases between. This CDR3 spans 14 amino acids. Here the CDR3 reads CASSPRTETETQYF. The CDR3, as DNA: TGTGCCAGCAGTCCGCGGACTGAAACGGAGACCCAGTACTTC.

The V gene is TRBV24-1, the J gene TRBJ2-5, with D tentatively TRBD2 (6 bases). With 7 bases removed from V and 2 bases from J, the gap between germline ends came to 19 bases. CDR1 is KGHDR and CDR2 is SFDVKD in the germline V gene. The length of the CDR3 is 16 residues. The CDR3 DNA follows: TGTGCCACCAGCGCACCGAACCGGGACTTACAAGAGACCCAGTACTTC. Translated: CATSAPNRDLQETQYF.

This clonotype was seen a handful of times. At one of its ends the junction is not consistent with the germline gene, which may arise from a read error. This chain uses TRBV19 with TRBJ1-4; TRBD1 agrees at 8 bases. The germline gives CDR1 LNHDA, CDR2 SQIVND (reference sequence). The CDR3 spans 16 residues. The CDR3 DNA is TGTGCCAGTAGTAGCGGACAGGGACGCTATAATGAAAACCTGTTTTTT. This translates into CASSSGQGRYNENLFF.

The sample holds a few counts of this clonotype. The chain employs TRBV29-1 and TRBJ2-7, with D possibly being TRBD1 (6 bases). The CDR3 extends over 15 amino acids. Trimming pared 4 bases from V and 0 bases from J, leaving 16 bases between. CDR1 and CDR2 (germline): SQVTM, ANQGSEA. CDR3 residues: CSVVVTDRHSYEQYF. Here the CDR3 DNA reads TGCAGCGTTGTCGTTACCGACAGGCACTCCTACGAGCAGTACTTC.

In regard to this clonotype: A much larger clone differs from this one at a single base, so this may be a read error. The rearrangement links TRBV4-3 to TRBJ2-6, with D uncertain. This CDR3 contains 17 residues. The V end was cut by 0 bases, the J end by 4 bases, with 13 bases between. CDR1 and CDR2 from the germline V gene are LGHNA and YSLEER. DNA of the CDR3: TGCGCCAGCAGCCAAGACGTCGCCGTATCCGGGGCCAACGTCCTGACTTTC. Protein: CASSQDVAVSGANVLTF.

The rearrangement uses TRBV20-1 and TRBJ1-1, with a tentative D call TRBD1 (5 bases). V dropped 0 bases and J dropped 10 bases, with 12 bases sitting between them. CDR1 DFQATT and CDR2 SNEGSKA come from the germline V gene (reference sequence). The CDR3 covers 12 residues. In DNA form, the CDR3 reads TGCAGTGCTAGAGATGTGTTCCAGGGAGCTTTCTTT. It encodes CSARDVFQGAFF.

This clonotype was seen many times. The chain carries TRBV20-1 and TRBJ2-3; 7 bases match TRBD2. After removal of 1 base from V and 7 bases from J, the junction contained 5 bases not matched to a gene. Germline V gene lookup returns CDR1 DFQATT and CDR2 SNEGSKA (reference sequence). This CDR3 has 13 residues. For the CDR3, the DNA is TGCAGTGCTAGAGTGGGTAGCGGGTATACGCAGTATTTT. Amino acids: CSARVGSGYTQYF.

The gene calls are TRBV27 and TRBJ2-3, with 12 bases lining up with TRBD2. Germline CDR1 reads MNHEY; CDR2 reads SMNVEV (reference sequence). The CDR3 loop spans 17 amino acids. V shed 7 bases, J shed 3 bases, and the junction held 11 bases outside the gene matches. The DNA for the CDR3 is TGTGCCAGCAAAGGGCTAGCGGGGGGGATTGTGACAGATACGCAGTATTTT. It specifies CASKGLAGGIVTDTQYF.